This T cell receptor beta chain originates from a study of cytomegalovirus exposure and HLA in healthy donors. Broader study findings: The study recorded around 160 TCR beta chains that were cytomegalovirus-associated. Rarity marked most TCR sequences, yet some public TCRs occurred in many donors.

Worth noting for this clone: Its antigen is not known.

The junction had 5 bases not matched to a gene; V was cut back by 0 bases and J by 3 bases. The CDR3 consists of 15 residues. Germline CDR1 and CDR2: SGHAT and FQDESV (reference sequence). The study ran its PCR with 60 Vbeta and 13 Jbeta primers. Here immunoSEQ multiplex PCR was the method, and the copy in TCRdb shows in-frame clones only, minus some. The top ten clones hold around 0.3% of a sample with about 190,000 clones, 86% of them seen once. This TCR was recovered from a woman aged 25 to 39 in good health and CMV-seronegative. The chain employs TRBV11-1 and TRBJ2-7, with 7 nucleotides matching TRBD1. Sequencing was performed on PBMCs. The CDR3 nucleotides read TGTGCCAGCAGCTTAGCACAGGGGAAATACTACGAGCAGTACTTC. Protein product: CASSLAQGKYYEQYF.